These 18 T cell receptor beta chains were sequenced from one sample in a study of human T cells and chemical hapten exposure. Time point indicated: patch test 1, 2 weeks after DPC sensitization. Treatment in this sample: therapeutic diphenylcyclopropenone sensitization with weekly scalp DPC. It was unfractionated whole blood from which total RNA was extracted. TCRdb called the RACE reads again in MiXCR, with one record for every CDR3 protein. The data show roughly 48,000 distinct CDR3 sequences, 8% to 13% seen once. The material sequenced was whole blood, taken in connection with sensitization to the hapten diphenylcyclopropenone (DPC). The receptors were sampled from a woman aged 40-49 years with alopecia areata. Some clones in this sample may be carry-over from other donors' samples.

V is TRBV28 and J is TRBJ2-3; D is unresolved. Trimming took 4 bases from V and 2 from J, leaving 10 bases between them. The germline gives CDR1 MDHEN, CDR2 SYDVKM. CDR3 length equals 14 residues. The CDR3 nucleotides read TGTGCCAGCAGTTCGGCTGGGGTCACAGATACGCAGTATTTT. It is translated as CASSSAGVTDTQYF. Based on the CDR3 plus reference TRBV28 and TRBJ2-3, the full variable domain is DVKVTQSSRYLVKRTGEKVFLECVQDMDHENMFWYRQDPGLGLRLIYFSYDVKMKEKGDIPEGYSVSREKKERFSLILESASTNQTSMYLCASSSAGVTDTQYFGPGTRLTVL.

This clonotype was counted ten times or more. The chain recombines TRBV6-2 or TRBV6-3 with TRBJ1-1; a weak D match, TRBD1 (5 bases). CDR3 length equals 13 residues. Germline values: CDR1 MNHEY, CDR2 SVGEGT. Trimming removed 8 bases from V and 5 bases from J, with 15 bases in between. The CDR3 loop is CASVGRARTEAFF. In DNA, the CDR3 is TGTGCCAGCGTGGGCAGGGCGAGGACTGAAGCTTTCTTT.

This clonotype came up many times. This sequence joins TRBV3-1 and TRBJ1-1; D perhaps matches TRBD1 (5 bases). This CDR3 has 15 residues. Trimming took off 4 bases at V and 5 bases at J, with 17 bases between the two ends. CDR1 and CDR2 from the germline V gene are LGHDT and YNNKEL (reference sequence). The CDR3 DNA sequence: TGTGCCAGCAGCCTATATAAAGGGGTGCGGACTGAAGCTTTCTTT. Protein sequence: CASSLYKGVRTEAFF.

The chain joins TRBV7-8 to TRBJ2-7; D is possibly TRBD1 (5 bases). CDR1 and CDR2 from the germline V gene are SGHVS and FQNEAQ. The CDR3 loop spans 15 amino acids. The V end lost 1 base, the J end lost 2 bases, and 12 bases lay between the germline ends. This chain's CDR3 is CASSLGTPFAYEQYF. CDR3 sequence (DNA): TGTGCCAGCAGCTTAGGGACACCCTTTGCCTACGAGCAGTACTTC.

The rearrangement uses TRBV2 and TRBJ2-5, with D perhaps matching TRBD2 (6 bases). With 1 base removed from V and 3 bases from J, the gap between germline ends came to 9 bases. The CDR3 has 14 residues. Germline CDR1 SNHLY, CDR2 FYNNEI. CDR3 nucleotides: TGTGCCAGCAGTGAAGAGGTAGCGGAAGAGACCCAGTACTTC. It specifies CASSEEVAEETQYF.

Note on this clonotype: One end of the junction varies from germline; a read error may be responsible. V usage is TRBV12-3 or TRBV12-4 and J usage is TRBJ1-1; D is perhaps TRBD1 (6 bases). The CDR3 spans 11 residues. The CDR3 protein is CVSTRGTEAFF. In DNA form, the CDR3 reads TGTGTCAGCACCAGGGGCACTGAAGCTTTCTTT.

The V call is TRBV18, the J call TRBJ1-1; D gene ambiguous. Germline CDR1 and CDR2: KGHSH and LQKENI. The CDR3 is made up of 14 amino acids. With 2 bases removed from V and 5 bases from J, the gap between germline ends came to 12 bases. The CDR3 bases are TGTGCCAGCTCACCAGTGGGCTTGAGGACTGAAGCTTTCTTT. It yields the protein CASSPVGLRTEAFF. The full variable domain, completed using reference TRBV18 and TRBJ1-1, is NAGVMQNPRHLVRRRGQEARLRCSPMKGHSHVYWYRQLPEEGLKFMVYLQKENIIDESGMPKERFSAEFPKEGPSILRIQQVVRGDSAAYFCASSPVGLRTEAFFGQGTRLTVV.

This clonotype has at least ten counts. The CDR3 coding sequence is TGTGCCAGCTCATTGACTAGCTCGGGACGGGGAACTGGAAACACCATATATTTT. It encodes CASSLTSSGRGTGNTIYF. The chain recombines TRBV18 with TRBJ1-3; D perhaps matches TRBD1 (5 bases). From germline, CDR1 is KGHSH and CDR2 LQKENI. CDR3 length: 18 residues. V lost 5 bases to trimming and J lost 2 bases, with 22 bases between them.

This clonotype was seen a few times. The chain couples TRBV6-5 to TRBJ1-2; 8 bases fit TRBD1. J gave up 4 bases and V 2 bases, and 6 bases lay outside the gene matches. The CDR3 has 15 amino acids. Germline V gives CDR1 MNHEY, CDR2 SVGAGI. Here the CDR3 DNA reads TGTGCCAGCAGTTACCGTGGACAGGGCAGCTATGGCTACACCTTC. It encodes CASSYRGQGSYGYTF.

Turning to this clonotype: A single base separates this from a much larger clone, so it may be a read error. CDR3 DNA: TGTGCCAGCAGCTTAGAAGTTACGGGAATCTTAAATAACATTCAGTACTTC. It specifies CASSLEVTGILNNIQYF. This chain joins TRBV11-2 and TRBJ2-4; weak D call: TRBD2 (5 bases). Germline loops: CDR1 SGHAT, CDR2 FQNNGV. The CDR3 consists of 17 residues. The V end was cut by 0 bases, the J end by 7 bases, with 19 bases between.

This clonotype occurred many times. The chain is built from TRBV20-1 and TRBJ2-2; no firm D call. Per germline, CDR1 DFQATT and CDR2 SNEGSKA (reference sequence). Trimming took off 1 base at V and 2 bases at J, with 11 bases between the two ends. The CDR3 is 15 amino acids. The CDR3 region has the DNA TGCAGTGCTAGAGCTGGTGGAGCCAACACCGGGGAGCTGTTTTTT. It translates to CSARAGGANTGELFF.

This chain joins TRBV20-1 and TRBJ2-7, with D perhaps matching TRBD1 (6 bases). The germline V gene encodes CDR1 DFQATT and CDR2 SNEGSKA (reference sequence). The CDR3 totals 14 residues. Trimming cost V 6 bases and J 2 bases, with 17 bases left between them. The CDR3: CSADPTDSPYEQYF. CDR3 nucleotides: TGCAGTGCCGACCCGACGGACAGTCCCTACGAGCAGTACTTC.

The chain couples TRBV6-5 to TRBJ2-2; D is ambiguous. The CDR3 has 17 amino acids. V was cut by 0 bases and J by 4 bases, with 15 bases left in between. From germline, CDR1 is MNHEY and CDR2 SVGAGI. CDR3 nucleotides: TGTGCCAGCAGTTACTCTCGCCGGAGAGTCAGCACCGGGGAGCTGTTTTTT. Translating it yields CASSYSRRRVSTGELFF.

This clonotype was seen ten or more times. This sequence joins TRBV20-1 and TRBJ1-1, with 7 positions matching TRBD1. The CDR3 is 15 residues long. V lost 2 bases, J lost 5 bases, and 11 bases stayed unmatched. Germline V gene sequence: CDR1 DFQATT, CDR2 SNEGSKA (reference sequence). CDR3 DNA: TGCAGTGCTAGACCGCGCAGGGGGGCAGGAACTGAAGCTTTCTTT. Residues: CSARPRRGAGTEAFF.

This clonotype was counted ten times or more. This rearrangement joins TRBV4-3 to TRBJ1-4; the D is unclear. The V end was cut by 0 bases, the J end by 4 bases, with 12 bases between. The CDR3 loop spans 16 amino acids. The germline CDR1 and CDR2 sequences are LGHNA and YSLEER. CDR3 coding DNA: TGCGCCAGCAGCCAAGATTTTCCAGGCGTTAATGAAAAACTGTTTTTT. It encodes CASSQDFPGVNEKLFF.

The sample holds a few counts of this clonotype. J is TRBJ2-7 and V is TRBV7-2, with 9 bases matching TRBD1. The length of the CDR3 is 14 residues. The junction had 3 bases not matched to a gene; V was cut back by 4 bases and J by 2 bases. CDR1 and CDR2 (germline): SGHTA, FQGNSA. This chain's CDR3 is CASSSGTGTYEQYF. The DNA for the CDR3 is TGTGCCAGCAGCTCCGGGACAGGGACCTACGAGCAGTACTTC.

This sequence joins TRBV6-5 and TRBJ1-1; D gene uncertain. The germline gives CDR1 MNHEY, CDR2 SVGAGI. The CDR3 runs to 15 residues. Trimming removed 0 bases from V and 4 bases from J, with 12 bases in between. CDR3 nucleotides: TGTGCCAGCAGTTACTCCTTGGGAGGGCGCACTGAAGCTTTCTTT. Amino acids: CASSYSLGGRTEAFF.

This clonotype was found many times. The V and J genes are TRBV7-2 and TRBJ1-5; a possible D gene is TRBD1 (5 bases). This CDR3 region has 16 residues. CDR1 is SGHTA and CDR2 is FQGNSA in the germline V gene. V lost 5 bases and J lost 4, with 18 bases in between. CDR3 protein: CASSPSGTEVNQPQHF. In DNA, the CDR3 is TGTGCCAGCAGCCCATCCGGGACGGAAGTAAATCAGCCCCAGCATTTT. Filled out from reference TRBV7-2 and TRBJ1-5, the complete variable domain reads GAGVSQSPSNKVTEKGKDVELRCDPISGHTALYWYRQSLGQGLEFLIYFQGNSAPDKSGLPSDRFSAERTGGSVSTLTIQRTQQEDSAVYLCASSPSGTEVNQPQHFGDGTRLSIL.